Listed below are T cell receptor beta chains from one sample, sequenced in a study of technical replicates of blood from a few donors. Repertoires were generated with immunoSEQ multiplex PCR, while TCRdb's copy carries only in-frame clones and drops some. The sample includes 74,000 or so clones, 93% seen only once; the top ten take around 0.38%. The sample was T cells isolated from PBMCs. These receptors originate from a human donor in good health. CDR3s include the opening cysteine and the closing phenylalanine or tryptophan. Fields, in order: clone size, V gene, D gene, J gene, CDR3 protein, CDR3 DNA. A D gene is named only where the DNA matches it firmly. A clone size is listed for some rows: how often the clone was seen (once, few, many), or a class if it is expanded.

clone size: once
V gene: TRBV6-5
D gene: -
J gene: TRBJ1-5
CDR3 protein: CASSWTENQPQHF
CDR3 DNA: TGTGCCAGCAGCTGGACAGAGAATCAGCCCCAGCATTTT

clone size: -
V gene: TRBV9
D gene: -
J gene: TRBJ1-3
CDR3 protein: CASSAQSGGNTIYF
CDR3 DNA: TGTGCCAGCAGCGCTCAATCAGGTGGAAACACCATATATTTT

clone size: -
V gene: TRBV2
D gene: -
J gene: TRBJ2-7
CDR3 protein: CASSEIRGEQYF
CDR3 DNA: TGTGCCAGCAGTGAGATAAGGGGCGAGCAGTACTTC

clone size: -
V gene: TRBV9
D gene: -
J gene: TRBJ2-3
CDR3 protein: CASSVVGASGDDTQYF
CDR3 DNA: TGTGCCAGCAGCGTAGTGGGGGCTAGCGGCGATGATACGCAGTATTTT

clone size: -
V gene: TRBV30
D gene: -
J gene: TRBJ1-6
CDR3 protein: CAWSPLRDLFNSPLHF
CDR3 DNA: TGTGCCTGGAGTCCTCTCCGGGACTTGTTTAATTCACCCCTCCACTTT

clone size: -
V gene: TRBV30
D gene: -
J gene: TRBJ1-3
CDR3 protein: CAWSGKAGGNTIYF
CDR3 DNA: TGTGCCTGGAGTGGAAAGGCGGGTGGAAACACCATATATTTT

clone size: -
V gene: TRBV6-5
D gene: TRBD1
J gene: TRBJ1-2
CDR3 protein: CASRHGQGGGYGYTF
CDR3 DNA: TGTGCCAGCAGACATGGACAGGGGGGAGGCTATGGCTACACCTTC

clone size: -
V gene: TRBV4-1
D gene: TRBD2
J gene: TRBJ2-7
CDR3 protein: CASSPWVSGTTYEQYF
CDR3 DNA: TGCGCCAGCAGCCCCTGGGTTAGCGGGACTACCTACGAGCAGTACTTC

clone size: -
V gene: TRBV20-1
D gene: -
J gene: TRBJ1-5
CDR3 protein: CSARRGQPQHF
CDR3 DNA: TGCAGTGCTAGACGCGGGCAGCCCCAGCATTTT

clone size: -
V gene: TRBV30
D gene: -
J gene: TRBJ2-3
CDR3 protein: CAWSASPYTDTQYF
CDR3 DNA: TGTGCCTGGAGTGCTAGCCCGTACACAGATACGCAGTATTTT

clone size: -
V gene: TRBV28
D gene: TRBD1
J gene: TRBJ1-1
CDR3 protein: CASSLAGGERSPEAFF
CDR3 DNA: TGTGCCAGCAGTTTAGCAGGGGGCGAGAGATCCCCTGAAGCTTTCTTT

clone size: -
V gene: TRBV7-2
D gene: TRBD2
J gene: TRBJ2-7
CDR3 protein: CASSLTLAGVYEQYF
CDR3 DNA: TGTGCCAGCAGCTTAACACTAGCGGGAGTATACGAGCAGTACTTC

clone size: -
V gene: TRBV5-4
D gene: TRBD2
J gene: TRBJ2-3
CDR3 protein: CASRAGLAGGLSGTDTQYF
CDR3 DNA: TGTGCCAGCAGGGCGGGACTAGCGGGAGGGCTCTCGGGCACAGATACGCAGTATTTT

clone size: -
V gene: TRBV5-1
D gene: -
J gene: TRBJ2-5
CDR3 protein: CASSLEGGIGETQYF
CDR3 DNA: TGCGCCAGCAGCTTGGAAGGGGGAATAGGAGAGACCCAGTACTTC

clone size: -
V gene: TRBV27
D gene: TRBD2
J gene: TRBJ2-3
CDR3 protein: CASSMTSGGPSTDTQYF
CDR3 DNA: TGTGCCAGCAGTATGACTAGCGGAGGACCTAGCACAGATACGCAGTATTTT

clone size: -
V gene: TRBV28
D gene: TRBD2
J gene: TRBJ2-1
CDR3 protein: CASSLVAGDSRNEQFF
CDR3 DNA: TGTGCCAGCAGTTTAGTAGCGGGAGATTCTAGGAATGAGCAGTTCTTC

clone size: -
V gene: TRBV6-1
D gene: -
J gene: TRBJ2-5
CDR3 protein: CASSQISIYETQYF
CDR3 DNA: TGTGCCAGCAGCCAAATTTCTATATACGAGACCCAGTACTTC

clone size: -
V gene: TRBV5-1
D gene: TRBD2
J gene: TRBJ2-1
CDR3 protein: CASSIALPGLAGLYEQFF
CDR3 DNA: TGCGCCAGCAGCATAGCTCTACCGGGACTAGCGGGATTGTATGAGCAGTTCTTC

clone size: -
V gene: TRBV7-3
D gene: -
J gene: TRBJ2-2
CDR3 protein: CASSLTSVRNTGELFF
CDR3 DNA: TGTGCCAGCAGCTTAACGTCAGTAAGAAACACCGGGGAGCTGTTTTTT

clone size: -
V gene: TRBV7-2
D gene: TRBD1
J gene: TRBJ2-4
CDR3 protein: CASSGGWGQGVGKNIQYF
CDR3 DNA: TGTGCCAGCAGCGGAGGGTGGGGACAGGGGGTTGGCAAAAACATTCAGTACTTC

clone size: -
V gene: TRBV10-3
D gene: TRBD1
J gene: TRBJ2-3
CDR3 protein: CAIGTGGADTQYF
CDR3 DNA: TGTGCCATTGGGACAGGGGGAGCAGATACGCAGTATTTT

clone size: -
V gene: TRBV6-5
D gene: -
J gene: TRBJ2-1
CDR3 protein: CASSRGQRNYNEQFF
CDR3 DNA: TGTGCCAGCAGCCGCGGACAGAGAAACTACAATGAGCAGTTCTTC

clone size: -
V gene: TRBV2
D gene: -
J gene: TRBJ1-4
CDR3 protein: CASKDGAEKLFF
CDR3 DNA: TGTGCCAGCAAAGATGGGGCTGAAAAACTGTTTTTT

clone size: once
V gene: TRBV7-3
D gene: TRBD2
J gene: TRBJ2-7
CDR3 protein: CASSLSGNLAGSAEQYF
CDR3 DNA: TGTGCCAGCAGCTTATCCGGGAACCTAGCGGGGAGTGCCGAGCAGTACTTC

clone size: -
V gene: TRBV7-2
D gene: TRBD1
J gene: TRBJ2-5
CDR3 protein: CASSLRQGFQETQYF
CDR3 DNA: TGTGCCAGCAGCCTCCGACAGGGATTCCAAGAGACCCAGTACTTC

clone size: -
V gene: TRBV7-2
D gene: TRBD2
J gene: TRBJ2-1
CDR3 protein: CASSQAGGVSYNEQFF
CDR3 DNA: TGTGCCAGCAGTCAAGCGGGAGGTGTGTCCTACAATGAGCAGTTCTTC

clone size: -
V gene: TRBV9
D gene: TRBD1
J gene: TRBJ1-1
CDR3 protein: CASSVATGGRTEAFF
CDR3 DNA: TGTGCCAGCAGCGTAGCCACAGGGGGCCGAACTGAAGCTTTCTTT